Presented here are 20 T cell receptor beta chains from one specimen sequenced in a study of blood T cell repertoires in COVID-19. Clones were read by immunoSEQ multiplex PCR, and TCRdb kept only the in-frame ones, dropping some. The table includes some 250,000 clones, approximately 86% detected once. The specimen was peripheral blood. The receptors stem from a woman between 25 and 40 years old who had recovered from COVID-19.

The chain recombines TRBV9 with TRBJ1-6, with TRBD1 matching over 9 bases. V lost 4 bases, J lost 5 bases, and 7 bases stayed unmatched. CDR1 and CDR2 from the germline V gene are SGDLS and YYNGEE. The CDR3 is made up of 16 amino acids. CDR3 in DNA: TGTGCCAGCAGCACGGGACAGGGAGCAAATAATTCACCCCTCCACTTT. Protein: CASSTGQGANNSPLHF.

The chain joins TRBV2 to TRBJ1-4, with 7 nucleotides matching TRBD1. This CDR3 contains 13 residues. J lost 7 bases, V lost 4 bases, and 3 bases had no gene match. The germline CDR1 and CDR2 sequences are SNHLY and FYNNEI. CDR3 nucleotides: TGTGCCAGCAGTGCCGACAGGGCTGAAAAACTGTTTTTT. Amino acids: CASSADRAEKLFF.

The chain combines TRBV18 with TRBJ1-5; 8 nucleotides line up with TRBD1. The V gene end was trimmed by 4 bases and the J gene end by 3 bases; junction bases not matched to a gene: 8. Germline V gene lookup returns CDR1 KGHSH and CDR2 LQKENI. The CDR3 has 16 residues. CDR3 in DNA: TGTGCCAGCTCACTGGACAGGGTAGGTGACAATCAGCCCCAGCATTTT. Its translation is CASSLDRVGDNQPQHF. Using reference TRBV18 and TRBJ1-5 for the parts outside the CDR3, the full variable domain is NAGVMQNPRHLVRRRGQEARLRCSPMKGHSHVYWYRQLPEEGLKFMVYLQKENIIDESGMPKERFSAEFPKEGPSILRIQQVVRGDSAAYFCASSLDRVGDNQPQHFGDGTRLSIL.

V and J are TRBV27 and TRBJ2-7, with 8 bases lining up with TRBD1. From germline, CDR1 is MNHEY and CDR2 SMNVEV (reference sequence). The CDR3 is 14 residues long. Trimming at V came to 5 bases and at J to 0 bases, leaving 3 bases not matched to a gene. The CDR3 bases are TGTGCCAGCAGTATGGACAGGGCCTCCTACGAGCAGTACTTC. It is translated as CASSMDRASYEQYF.

CDR3 bases: TGCGCCAGCAGGACAGGGGGTTTCGACACTGAAGCTTTCTTT. This encodes CASRTGGFDTEAFF. This rearrangement joins TRBV5-1 to TRBJ1-1; 9 positions agree with TRBD1. The germline V gene has CDR1 SGHRS and CDR2 YFSETQ. This CDR3 has 14 amino acids. Losses at the gene ends were 5 bases for V and 3 bases for J; bases not matched to a gene: 5.

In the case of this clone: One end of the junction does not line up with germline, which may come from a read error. This chain's CDR3 is CATSTHRGTGVF. The CDR3 DNA reads TGTGCCACCAGCACTCACCGCGGGACAGGGGTTTTC. The chain employs TRBV15 and TRBJ1-2, with 10 bases identical to TRBD1. CDR1 is LNHNV, CDR2 YYDKDF, per germline (reference sequence). This CDR3 is 12 amino acids long.

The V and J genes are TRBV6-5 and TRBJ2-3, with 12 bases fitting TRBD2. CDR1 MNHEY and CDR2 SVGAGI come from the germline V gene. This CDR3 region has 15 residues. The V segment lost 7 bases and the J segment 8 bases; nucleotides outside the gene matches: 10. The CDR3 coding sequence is TGTGCCAGCACGGAGGCTAGCGGGGGGGCAACTACGCAGTATTTT. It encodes CASTEASGGATTQYF.

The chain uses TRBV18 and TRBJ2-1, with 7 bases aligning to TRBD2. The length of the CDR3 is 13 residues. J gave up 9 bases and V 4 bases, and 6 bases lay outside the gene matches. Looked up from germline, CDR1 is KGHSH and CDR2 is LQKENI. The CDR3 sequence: CASSQTSSSEQFF. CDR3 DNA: TGTGCCAGCTCACAGACTAGCTCTAGTGAGCAGTTCTTC.

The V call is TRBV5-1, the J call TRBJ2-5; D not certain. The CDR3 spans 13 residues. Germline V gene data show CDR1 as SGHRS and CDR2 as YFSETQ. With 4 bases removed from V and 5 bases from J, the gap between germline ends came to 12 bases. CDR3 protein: CASSPVTSETQYF. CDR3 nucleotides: TGCGCCAGCAGCCCGGTCACGTCGGAGACCCAGTACTTC.

CDR3 in amino acids: CASSWDRDLGSEQYF. CDR3 DNA sequence: TGTGCCAGCAGCTGGGACCGGGACCTCGGGAGCGAGCAGTACTTC. The chain links TRBV11-2 to TRBJ2-7; tentatively, D is TRBD2 (6 bases). Germline CDR1 and CDR2: SGHAT and FQNNGV. V gave up 4 bases and J gave up 6 bases, with 19 bases separating them. The CDR3 consists of 15 residues.

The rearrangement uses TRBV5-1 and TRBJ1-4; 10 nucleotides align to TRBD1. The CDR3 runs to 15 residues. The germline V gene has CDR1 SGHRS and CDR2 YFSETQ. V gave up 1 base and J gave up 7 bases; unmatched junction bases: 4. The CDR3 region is CASSLFGTGVEKLFF. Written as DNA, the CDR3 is TGCGCCAGCAGCTTGTTTGGGACAGGGGTTGAAAAACTGTTTTTT.

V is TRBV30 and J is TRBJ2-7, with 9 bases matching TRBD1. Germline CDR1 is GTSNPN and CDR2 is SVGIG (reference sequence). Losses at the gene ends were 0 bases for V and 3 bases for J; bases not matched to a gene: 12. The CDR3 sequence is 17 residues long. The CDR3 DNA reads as TGTGCCTGGAGTGTACATCCCGGACAGGGGATTATCTACGAGCAGTACTTC. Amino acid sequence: CAWSVHPGQGIIYEQYF.

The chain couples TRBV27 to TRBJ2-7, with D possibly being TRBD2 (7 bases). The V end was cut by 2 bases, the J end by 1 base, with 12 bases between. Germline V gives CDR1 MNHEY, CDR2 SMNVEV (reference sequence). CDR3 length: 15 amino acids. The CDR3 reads CASSLGGALSYEQYF. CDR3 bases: TGTGCCAGCAGTTTAGGGGGGGCTTTGTCCTACGAGCAGTACTTC.

CDR3 in DNA: TGTGCCAGCAGCGTAGGTAGTCAGCGGGGGGGCTATGAGACCCAGTACTTC. The encoded protein is CASSVGSQRGGYETQYF. The chain joins TRBV9 to TRBJ2-5; TRBD2 aligns across 10 bases. Unmatched junction bases numbered 10, after V lost 0 bases and J lost 5 bases. The CDR3 runs 17 residues. Germline lookup yields CDR1 SGDLS and CDR2 YYNGEE.

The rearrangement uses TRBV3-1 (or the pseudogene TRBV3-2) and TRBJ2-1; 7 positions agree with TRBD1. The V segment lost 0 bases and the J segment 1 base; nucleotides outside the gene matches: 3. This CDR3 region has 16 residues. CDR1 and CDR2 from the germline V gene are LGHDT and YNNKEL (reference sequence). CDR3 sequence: CASSQDPTGSYNEQFF. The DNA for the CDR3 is TGTGCCAGCAGCCAAGATCCGACAGGGTCCTACAATGAGCAGTTCTTC.

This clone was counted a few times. CDR3 in DNA: TGTGCCAGCAGCCAAACAGGGGTTCACTATGGCTACACCTTC. This sequence encodes CASSQTGVHYGYTF. The chain recombines TRBV3-1 (or the pseudogene TRBV3-2) with TRBJ1-2; TRBD1 agrees at 7 bases. Germline loops: CDR1 LGHDT, CDR2 YNNKEL (reference sequence). The CDR3 is 14 residues long. Trimming took 2 bases from V and 3 from J; bases not matched to a gene: 3.

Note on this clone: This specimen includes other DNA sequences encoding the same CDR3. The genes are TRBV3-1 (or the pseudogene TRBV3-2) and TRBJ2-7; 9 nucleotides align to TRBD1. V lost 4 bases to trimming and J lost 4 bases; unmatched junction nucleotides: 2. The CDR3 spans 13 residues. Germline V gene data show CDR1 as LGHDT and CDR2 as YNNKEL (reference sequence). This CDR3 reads CASSLGQGYEQYF. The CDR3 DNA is TGTGCCAGCAGCCTGGGACAGGGTTACGAGCAGTACTTC.

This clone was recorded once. The CDR3 loop reads CASGGVRPYSNQPQHF. The CDR3 bases are TGTGCCAGTGGGGGGGTCCGACCGTATAGCAATCAGCCCCAGCATTTT. The J gene is TRBJ1-5, the V gene TRBV19; D is possibly TRBD1 (5 bases). The germline V and J ends were trimmed by 8 bases and 0 bases, with 17 bases remaining between them. The CDR3 is made up of 16 amino acids. Germline CDR1 and CDR2: LNHDA and SQIVND (reference sequence).

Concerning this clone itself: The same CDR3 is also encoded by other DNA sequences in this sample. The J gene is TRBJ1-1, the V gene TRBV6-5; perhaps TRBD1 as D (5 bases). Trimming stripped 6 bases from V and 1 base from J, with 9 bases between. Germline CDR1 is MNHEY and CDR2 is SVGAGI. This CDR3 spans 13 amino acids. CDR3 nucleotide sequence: TGTGCCAGCAGCCCCAGGGAGAACACTGAAGCTTTCTTT. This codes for CASSPRENTEAFF.

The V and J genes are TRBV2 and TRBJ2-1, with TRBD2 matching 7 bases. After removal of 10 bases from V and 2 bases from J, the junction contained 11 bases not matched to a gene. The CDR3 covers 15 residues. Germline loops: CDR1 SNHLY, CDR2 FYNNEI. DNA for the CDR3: TGTGCCACTCACGGGGTGGGAGGGACCTACAATGAGCAGTTCTTC. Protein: CATHGVGGTYNEQFF.